These 4 T cell receptor beta chains share one sample of origin, sequenced in a study of control samples from healthy donors and cancer patients. Using immunoSEQ multiplex PCR, the repertoire was profiled, and TCRdb retains in-frame clones only, with some absent. The sample contains roughly 88,000 clones, about nine tenths of which appear only once. The sample consisted of blood. These receptors came from a woman between 25 and 40 years old in good health.

This chain joins TRBV2 and TRBJ1-1; D not resolved. V lost 3 bases, J lost 6 bases, and 11 bases lay in between. The CDR3 has 13 residues. Germline loops: CDR1 SNHLY, CDR2 FYNNEI. The CDR3 loop is CASSEYAGAEAFF. For the CDR3, the DNA is TGTGCCAGCAGTGAGTACGCGGGAGCTGAAGCTTTCTTT.

The chain employs TRBV7-6 and TRBJ2-5; D remains unclear. The V and J ends lost 4 bases and 7 bases respectively, with 19 bases between them. The V gene's germline CDR1 is SGHVS and CDR2 FNYEAQ. The CDR3 totals 15 residues. CDR3 coding DNA: TGTGCCAGCAGCTCCAGCTTATCACCTAGGGTGACCCAGTACTTC. This encodes CASSSSLSPRVTQYF.

V and J are TRBV30 and TRBJ1-6, with D unclear. Trimming cost V 8 bases and J 6 bases, with 20 bases left between them. The germline CDR1 and CDR2 sequences are GTSNPN and SVGIG (reference sequence). The CDR3 is made up of 15 amino acids. Written as DNA, the CDR3 is TGTGCCAAGAAGTCTTGGGGTAATGGTAATTCACCCCTCCACTTT. It codes for CAKKSWGNGNSPLHF. Complete variable domain (other parts from reference TRBV30 and TRBJ1-6): SQTIHQWPATLVQPVGSPLSLECTVEGTSNPNLYWYRQAAGRGLQLLFYSVGIGQISSEVPQNLSASRPQDRQFILSSKKLLLSDSGFYLCAKKSWGNGNSPLHFGNGTRLTVT.

The chain has TRBV29-1 and TRBJ2-5, with 7 bases that match TRBD2. The junction had 12 bases not matched to a gene; V was cut back by 6 bases and J by 5 bases. Germline CDR1 is SQVTM and CDR2 is ANQGSEA. The CDR3 contains 14 residues. The CDR3 is CSVRRGSVGETQYF. The CDR3 DNA reads TGCAGCGTGCGGCGCGGGAGTGTTGGGGAGACCCAGTACTTC.